Each of the 17 T cell receptor beta chains below was sequenced from the same sample in a study of regulatory T cells in long-lasting Graves disease. Construction of TCR beta libraries relied on iRepertoire HTBI primers and on Arm-PCR targeting CDR3 regions. One entry per CDR3 protein results from TCRdb running MiXCR on the multiplex PCR reads. The repertoire includes hundreds of thousands of distinct CDR3 sequences, 20% to 25% of them detected once, and about 7% sits in the top ten. Time point of the sample: persistent/refractory GD, antithyroid drugs over 5 years with positive TRAb. The TCR library was made from RNA that had been extracted from PBMCs in TRIzol. The specimen comprised peripheral blood mononuclear cells (PBMCs), sampled when the disease was refractory, from a patient treated with antithyroid drugs. The receptors were sampled from a female donor with Graves disease.

Ten or more counts support this clonotype. The chain is built from TRBV30 and TRBJ1-5; the D gene is possibly TRBD1 (5 bases). The germline V gene has CDR1 GTSNPN and CDR2 SVGIG (reference sequence). There are 13 residues in the CDR3. V shed 2 bases and J shed 5 bases, with 10 bases lying between them. The CDR3 DNA reads TGTGCCTGGAGTCGGCAGGGTGATCAGCCCCAGCATTTT. This sequence encodes CAWSRQGDQPQHF.

This clonotype was found many times. V usage is TRBV28 and J usage is TRBJ2-7; D is perhaps TRBD2 (5 bases). The V end was cut by 3 bases, the J end by 3 bases, with 12 bases between. Germline V lookup: CDR1 MDHEN, CDR2 SYDVKM. CDR3 length: 14 amino acids. CDR3 coding DNA: TGTGCCAGCAGTTTTGCGGGCTTTGACTACGAGCAGTACTTC. Amino acids: CASSFAGFDYEQYF.

This clonotype was recorded a few times. The CDR3 DNA reads TGTGCCAGCTCACCACCGGTAAGCACAGATACGCAGTATTTT. It yields the protein CASSPPVSTDTQYF. The chain couples TRBV18 to TRBJ2-3; unclear D gene. The CDR3 runs 14 residues. Germline V CDR1 and CDR2: KGHSH, LQKENI. V lost 0 bases and J 0 bases, leaving 4 bases between the germline ends.

As to this clonotype: One junction end does not reproduce the germline sequence, and a read error may be involved. The chain combines TRBV3-1 with TRBJ1-1, with D possibly matching TRBD1 (5 bases). The CDR3 covers 15 residues. In germline, CDR1 is LGHDT, CDR2 YNNKEL (reference sequence). CDR3 sequence: CASSQEGARGAETFF. The CDR3 DNA reads TGTGCCAGCAGCCAAGAAGGGGCGCGAGGGGCTGAAACTTTCTTT.

This clonotype was recorded at least ten times. The V call is TRBV28, the J call TRBJ1-1; D is uncertain. This CDR3 contains 15 residues. V was cut by 3 bases and J by 6 bases, with 17 bases left in between. The germline CDR1 and CDR2 sequences are MDHEN and SYDVKM. CDR3 sequence reads: CASSFTARVVPEAFF. The CDR3 DNA is TGTGCCAGCAGTTTTACAGCTAGGGTAGTGCCTGAAGCTTTCTTT.

The chain carries TRBV5-6 and TRBJ2-2; no reliable D call. V was cut by 0 bases and J by 4 bases, with 13 bases left in between. CDR3 length: 16 amino acids. Germline V gene sequence: CDR1 SGHDT, CDR2 YYEEEE. This CDR3 reads CASSLASLWGTGELFF. The CDR3 DNA is TGTGCCAGCAGCTTGGCGTCCCTCTGGGGCACCGGGGAGCTGTTTTTT. Full variable domain (missing parts from reference TRBV5-6 and TRBJ2-2): DAGVTQSPTHLIKTRGQQVTLRCSPKSGHDTVSWYQQALGQGPQFIFQYYEEEERQRGNFPDRFSGHQFPNYSSELNVNALLLGDSALYLCASSLASLWGTGELFFGEGSRLTVL.

This clonotype was seen a few times. This sequence joins TRBV10-3 and TRBJ2-4, with 7 bases lining up with TRBD2. The CDR3 loop spans 16 amino acids. Trimming at V came to 4 bases and at J to 7 bases, leaving 13 bases not matched to a gene. From germline, CDR1 is ENHRY and CDR2 SYGVKD. The CDR3 region is CAISGASGIPGNIQYF. In DNA form, the CDR3 reads TGTGCCATCAGTGGGGCTAGCGGCATCCCGGGTAACATTCAGTACTTC.

This clonotype was observed at least ten times. This chain links TRBV6-1 with TRBJ2-6; D not resolved. Germline V gene lookup returns CDR1 MNHNS and CDR2 SASEGT. The length of the CDR3 is 14 residues. The germline V and J ends were trimmed by 6 bases and 0 bases, with 6 bases remaining between them. The CDR3 DNA reads TGTGCCAGCAGCTCACACTCTGGGGCCAACGTCCTGACTTTC. Its translation is CASSSHSGANVLTF.

V gene TRBV28 combines with J gene TRBJ2-1; D is undetermined. Between the trimmed V and J ends, which lost 8 bases and 4 bases, there was a span of 6 bases. CDR1 is MDHEN and CDR2 is SYDVKM in the germline V gene. The CDR3 loop spans 11 amino acids. The CDR3 spells CASFRYNEQFF. The CDR3 DNA is TGTGCCAGCTTTAGGTACAATGAGCAGTTCTTC.

This clonotype was seen at least ten times. The CDR3 loop reads CATSDWTGDPTGELFF. The CDR3 DNA follows: TGTGCCACCAGTGATTGGACAGGGGATCCCACCGGGGAGCTGTTTTTT. V is TRBV24-1 and J is TRBJ2-2; TRBD1 aligns across 9 bases. CDR1 is KGHDR and CDR2 is SFDVKD in the germline V gene. The CDR3 runs to 16 residues. The junction had 4 bases not matched to a gene; V was cut back by 2 bases and J by 4 bases.

V usage is TRBV5-1 and J usage is TRBJ1-4, with D perhaps TRBD1 (5 bases). This CDR3 is built from 15 residues. V shed 4 bases and J shed 5 bases, with 15 bases lying between them. Germline V CDR1 and CDR2: SGHRS, YFSETQ. CDR3 nucleotide sequence: TGCGCCAGCAGCGGGACGGGGGGAGTAAATGAAAAACTGTTTTTT. It yields the protein CASSGTGGVNEKLFF.

This chain uses TRBV7-2 with TRBJ2-5; 9 bases are a match to TRBD1. TRBJ2-7 explains the end of the DNA better; the J call may be wrong. The germline V gene has CDR1 SGHTA and CDR2 FQGNSA. This CDR3 is built from 20 residues. The chain's CDR3 is CASSTGQGTSQVSGSYEQYF. The CDR3 region has the DNA TGTGCCAGCAGCACCGGACAGGGGACCTCGCAAGTCTCTGGTTCCTACGAGCAGTACTTC.

The rearrangement uses TRBV20-1 and TRBJ2-7; TRBD1 matches 7 bases. J was trimmed by 3 bases and V by 3 bases; bases with no gene match: 8. From germline, CDR1 is DFQATT and CDR2 SNEGSKA (reference sequence). This CDR3 has 14 residues. The CDR3 spells CSASLTGLSYEQYF. The CDR3 DNA reads as TGCAGTGCTAGTCTGACAGGGTTAAGCTACGAGCAGTACTTC.

This clonotype was detected many times. This rearrangement joins TRBV28 to TRBJ2-2; 11 bases align to TRBD2. The V segment lost 3 bases and the J segment 4 bases; nucleotides outside the gene matches: 4. The CDR3 covers 16 residues. Germline V gene data show CDR1 as MDHEN and CDR2 as SYDVKM. The CDR3 bases are TGTGCCAGCAGTTTTCCTAGCGGGAGGTTCACCGGGGAGCTGTTTTTT. This gives the protein CASSFPSGRFTGELFF.

The gene calls are TRBV9 and TRBJ2-2; 12 bases agree with TRBD1. The germline V gene has CDR1 SGDLS and CDR2 YYNGEE. The CDR3 spans 18 residues. J lost 4 bases, V lost 3 bases, and 10 bases had no gene match. CDR3 nucleotide sequence: TGTGCCAGCAGCGAGCCGGGACAGGGGGCGCGAGGCACCGGGGAGCTGTTTTTT. Translated, it gives CASSEPGQGARGTGELFF.

In this sample, this clonotype turned up many times. The rearrangement uses TRBV11-2 and TRBJ1-3, with 7 bases aligning to TRBD1. The CDR3 consists of 13 residues. The V gene's germline CDR1 is SGHAT and CDR2 FQNNGV. V trimming: 4 bases; J trimming: 6 bases; junction bases outside the gene matches: 3. The CDR3 region has the DNA TGTGCCAGCAGCTACGGGACAGCAAACACCATATATTTT. It is translated as CASSYGTANTIYF.

This chain uses TRBV5-1 with TRBJ1-2, with TRBD1 matching 7 bases. CDR3 length equals 14 residues. Germline values: CDR1 SGHRS, CDR2 YFSETQ. V dropped 4 bases and J dropped 7; count of bases not matched to a gene: 10. The CDR3 bases are TGCGCCAGCAGCGGTGGGACAGAATCCGCTGGCTACACCTTC. This codes for CASSGGTESAGYTF.